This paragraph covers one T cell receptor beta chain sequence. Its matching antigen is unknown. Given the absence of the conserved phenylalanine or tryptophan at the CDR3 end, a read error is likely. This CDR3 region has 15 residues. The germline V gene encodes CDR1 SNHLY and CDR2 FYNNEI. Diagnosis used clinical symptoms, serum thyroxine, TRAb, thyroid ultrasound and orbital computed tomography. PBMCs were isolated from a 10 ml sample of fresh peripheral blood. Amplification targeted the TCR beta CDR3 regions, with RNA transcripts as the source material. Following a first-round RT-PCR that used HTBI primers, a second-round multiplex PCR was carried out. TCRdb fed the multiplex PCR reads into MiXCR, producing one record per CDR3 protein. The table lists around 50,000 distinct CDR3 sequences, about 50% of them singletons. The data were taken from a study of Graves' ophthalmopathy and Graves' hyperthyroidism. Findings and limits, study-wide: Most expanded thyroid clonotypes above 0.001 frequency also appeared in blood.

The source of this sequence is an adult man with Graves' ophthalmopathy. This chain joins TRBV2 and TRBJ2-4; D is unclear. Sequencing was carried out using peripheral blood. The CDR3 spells CASSATAVARNIQYL. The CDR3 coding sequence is TGTGCCAGCAGTGCCACGGCCGTAGCCAGAAACATTCAGTACCTC.